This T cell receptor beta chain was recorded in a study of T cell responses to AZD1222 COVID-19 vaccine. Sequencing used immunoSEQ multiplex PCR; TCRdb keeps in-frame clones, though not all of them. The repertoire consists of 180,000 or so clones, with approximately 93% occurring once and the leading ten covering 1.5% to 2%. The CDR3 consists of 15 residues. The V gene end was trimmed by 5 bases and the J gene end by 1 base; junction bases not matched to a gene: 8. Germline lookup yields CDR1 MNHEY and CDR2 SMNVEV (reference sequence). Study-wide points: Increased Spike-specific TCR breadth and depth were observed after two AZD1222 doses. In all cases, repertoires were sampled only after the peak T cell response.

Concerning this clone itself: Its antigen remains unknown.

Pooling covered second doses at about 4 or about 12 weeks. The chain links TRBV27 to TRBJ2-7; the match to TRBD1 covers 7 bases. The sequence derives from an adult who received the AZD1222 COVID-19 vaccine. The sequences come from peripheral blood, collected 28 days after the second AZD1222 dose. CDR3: CASSLMTGPSYEQYF. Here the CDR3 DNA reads TGTGCCAGCAGTCTCATGACAGGGCCTTCCTACGAGCAGTACTTC.